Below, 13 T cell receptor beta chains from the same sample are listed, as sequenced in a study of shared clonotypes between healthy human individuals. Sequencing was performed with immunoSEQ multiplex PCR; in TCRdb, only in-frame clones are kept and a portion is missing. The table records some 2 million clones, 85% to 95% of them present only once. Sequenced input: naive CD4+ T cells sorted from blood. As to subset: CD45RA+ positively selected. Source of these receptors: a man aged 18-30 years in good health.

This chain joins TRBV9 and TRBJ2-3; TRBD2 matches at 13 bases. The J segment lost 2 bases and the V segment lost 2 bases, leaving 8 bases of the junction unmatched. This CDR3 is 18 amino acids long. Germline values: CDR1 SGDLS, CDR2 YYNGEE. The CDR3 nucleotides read TGTGCCAGCAGCGTGGGACTAGCGGGAACTTCCCTCACAGATACGCAGTATTTT. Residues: CASSVGLAGTSLTDTQYF. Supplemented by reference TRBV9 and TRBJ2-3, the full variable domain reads DSGVTQTPKHLITATGQRVTLRCSPRSGDLSVYWYQQSLDQGLQFLIQYYNGEERAKGNILERFSAQQFPDLHSELNLSSLELGDSALYFCASSVGLAGTSLTDTQYFGPGTRLTVL.

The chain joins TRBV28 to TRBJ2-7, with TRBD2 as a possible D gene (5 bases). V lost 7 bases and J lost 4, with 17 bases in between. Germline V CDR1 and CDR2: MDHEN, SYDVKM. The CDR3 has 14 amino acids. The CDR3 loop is CASKTRGQFYEQYF. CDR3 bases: TGTGCCAGCAAGACTCGAGGGCAGTTTTACGAGCAGTACTTC.

The CDR3 protein is CASSYSGYGGDTQYF. CDR3 bases: TGTGCCAGCAGCTATAGCGGGTACGGGGGAGATACGCAGTATTTT. The rearrangement links TRBV11-2 to TRBJ2-3, with 7 bases identical to TRBD2. With 4 bases clipped from V and 5 bases from J, the junction kept 9 bases outside the gene matches. The CDR3 runs 15 residues. Germline-derived CDR1 and CDR2 are SGHAT and FQNNGV. The full variable domain, with the rest looked up from reference TRBV11-2 and TRBJ2-3, is EAGVAQSPRYKIIEKRQSVAFWCNPISGHATLYWYQQILGQGPKLLIQFQNNGVVDDSQLPKDRFSAERLKGVDSTLKIQPAKLEDSAVYLCASSYSGYGGDTQYFGPGTRLTVL.

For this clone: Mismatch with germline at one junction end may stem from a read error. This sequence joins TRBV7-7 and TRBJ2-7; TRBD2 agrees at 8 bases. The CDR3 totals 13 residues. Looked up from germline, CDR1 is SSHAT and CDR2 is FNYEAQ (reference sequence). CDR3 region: CASSPRGGDEQYF. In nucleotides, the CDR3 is TGTGCTAGCAGCCCTCGGGGGGGGGACGAGCAGTACTTC.

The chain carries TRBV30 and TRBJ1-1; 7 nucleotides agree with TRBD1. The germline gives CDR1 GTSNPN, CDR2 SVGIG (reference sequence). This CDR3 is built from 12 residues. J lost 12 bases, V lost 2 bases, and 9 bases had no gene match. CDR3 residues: CAWSPRQGETFF. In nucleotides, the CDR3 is TGTGCCTGGAGTCCCCGGCAGGGGGAGACTTTCTTT.

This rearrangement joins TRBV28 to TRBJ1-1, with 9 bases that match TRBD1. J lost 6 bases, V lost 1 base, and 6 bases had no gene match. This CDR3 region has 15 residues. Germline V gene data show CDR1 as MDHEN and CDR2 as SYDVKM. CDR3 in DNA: TGTGCCAGCAGTTTATTGGGACAGGGATCATCTGAAGCTTTCTTT. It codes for CASSLLGQGSSEAFF. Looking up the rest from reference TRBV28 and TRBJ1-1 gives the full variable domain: DVKVTQSSRYLVKRTGEKVFLECVQDMDHENMFWYRQDPGLGLRLIYFSYDVKMKEKGDIPEGYSVSREKKERFSLILESASTNQTSMYLCASSLLGQGSSEAFFGQGTRLTVV.

Here the CDR3 DNA reads TGTGCCAGCAGTCCTACTCCGGCCGGCTGGCGGTACGAGCAGTACTTC. Protein sequence: CASSPTPAGWRYEQYF. The chain recombines TRBV27 with TRBJ2-7; D unresolved. There are 16 residues in the CDR3. Trimming shortened V by 5 bases and J by 4 bases, and 21 bases separated the two germline ends. CDR1 is MNHEY and CDR2 is SMNVEV in the germline V gene (reference sequence).

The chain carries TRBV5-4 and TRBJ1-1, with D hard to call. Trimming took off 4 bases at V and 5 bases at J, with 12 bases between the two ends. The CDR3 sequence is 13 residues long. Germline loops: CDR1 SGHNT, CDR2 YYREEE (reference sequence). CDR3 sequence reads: CASSPGGWTEAFF. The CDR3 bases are TGTGCCAGCAGCCCCGGAGGTTGGACTGAAGCTTTCTTT.

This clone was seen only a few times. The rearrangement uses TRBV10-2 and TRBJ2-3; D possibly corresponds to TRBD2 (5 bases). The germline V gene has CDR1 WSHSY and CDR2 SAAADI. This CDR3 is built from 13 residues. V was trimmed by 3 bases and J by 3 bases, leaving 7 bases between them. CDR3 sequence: CASSDRGTDTQYF. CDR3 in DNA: TGCGCCAGCAGTGACCGGGGAACAGATACGCAGTATTTT.

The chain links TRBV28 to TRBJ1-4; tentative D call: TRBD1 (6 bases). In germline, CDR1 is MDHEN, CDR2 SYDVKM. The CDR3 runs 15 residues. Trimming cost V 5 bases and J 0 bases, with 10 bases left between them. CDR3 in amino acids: CASSIHRATNEKLFF. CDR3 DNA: TGTGCCAGCAGTATACACAGGGCAACTAATGAAAAACTGTTTTTT. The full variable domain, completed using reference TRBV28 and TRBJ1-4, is DVKVTQSSRYLVKRTGEKVFLECVQDMDHENMFWYRQDPGLGLRLIYFSYDVKMKEKGDIPEGYSVSREKKERFSLILESASTNQTSMYLCASSIHRATNEKLFFGSGTQLSVL.

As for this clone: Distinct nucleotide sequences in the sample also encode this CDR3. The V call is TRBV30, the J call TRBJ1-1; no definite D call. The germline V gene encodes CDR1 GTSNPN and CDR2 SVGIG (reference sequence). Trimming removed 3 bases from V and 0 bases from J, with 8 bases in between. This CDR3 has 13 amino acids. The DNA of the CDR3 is TGTGCCTGGAGCCCCTCCATGAACACTGAAGCTTTCTTT. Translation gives CAWSPSMNTEAFF.

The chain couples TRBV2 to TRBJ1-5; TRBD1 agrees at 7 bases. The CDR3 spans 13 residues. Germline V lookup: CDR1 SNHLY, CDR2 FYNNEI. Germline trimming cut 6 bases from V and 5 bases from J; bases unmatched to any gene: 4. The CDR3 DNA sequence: TGTGCCAGCAGACGGGACAGTTATCAGCCCCAGCATTTT. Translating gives CASRRDSYQPQHF. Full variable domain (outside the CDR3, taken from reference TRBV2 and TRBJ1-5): EPEVTQTPSHQVTQMGQEVILRCVPISNHLYFYWYRQILGQKVEFLVSFYNNEISEKSEIFDDQFSVERPDGSNFTLKIRSTKLEDSAMYFCASRRDSYQPQHFGDGTRLSIL.

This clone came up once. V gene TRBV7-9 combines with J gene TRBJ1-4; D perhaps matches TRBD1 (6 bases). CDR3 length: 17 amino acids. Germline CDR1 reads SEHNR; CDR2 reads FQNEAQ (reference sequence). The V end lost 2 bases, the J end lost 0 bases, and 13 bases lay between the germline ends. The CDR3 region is CASSLRLDRPTNEKLFF. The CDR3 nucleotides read TGTGCCAGCAGCTTACGCCTCGACAGGCCAACTAATGAAAAACTGTTTTTT.